This T cell receptor beta chain was captured by sequencing in a study of T cells after yellow fever vaccination (dated by TCRdb to about 2019). About the full investigation: Libraries from fractions with low cell numbers were prepared with the SMART-Seq v4 Ultra Low Input RNA kit. To follow T-cell clones before and after primary and booster YFV17D yellow fever vaccination, bulk TCR alpha and beta repertoires were sequenced over time. Two healthy male donors, one aged 18 to 30 and one aged 30 to 40 years, made up the cohort. Blood samples were taken at several timepoints before and after primary and secondary immunization, and bulk PBMC replicates and cell subsets were isolated. Study-level results and caveats: The secondary T-cell response was weaker than the primary response but faster, peaking on day 5 instead of day 15. Most clones expanded after primary vaccination were re-detected after the booster (96% of CD4 and roughly 85% of CD8), suggesting broad memory maintenance. A small share of clonotypes was detected in both CD4 and CD8 compartments, with the overlap likely arising from convergent recombination. The study included only a couple of donors, which limits how far the findings can be generalized. FACS-sorted repertoires could contain abundant contaminating clonotypes from the bulk population, so computational filtering was required.

This clonotype was counted a few times. Its antigen is unknown. No quality values exist for individual bases; no much larger clone is one base distant. The CDR3 goes from the cysteine to the phenylalanine over 16 residues. The read is trimmed to its CDR3 DNA, 48 bases read in frame from base 1. V is cut back by 3 bases and J by 3 bases, with 7 bases in the junction unmatched. The germline V gene yields SGHRS for CDR1 and YFSETQ for CDR2. TCR cDNA was made using 5'RACE template switching, a step that added a universal primer site and unique molecular identifiers. Priming of cDNA synthesis was performed from both the TCR alpha and TCR beta constant segments. Library amplification used two PCR steps, and the second PCR step added sample barcodes and sequencing adapters. Libraries were sequenced on Illumina HiSeq 2500 (2x100 bp) or NovaSeq (2x150 bp). Per the original workflow: Demultiplexing of reads and collapsing into UMI consensus sequences were performed with MIGEC, and V(D)J alignment was carried out with MiXCR. Vaccine-responding clonotypes were identified with edgeR using replicate PBMC samples, with FDR below 0.01 and a log2 fold change above 5 up to day 15 being required. Each bulk clonotype received a CD4 or CD8 identity based on whether the sequenced CD4 or CD8 repertoire contained that clonotype at higher abundance. TCRdb reworked the public reads: Q25 trimming with fastp, MiXCR clone assembly, productive beta chains retained. Each entry is one CDR3 protein sequence, shown with its most common DNA and genes. Clone size and V and J calls follow TCRdb, not the original study. A total of some 500,000 distinct CDR3 sequences appear in this sample, approximately 13% of them only once. The ten largest make up roughly an eighth of the sample.

What this sample's treatment or condition label stands for: live attenuated yellow fever vaccine strain. At each blood-draw timepoint, two biological replicates of bulk PBMCs were obtained. PBMCs were isolated from peripheral blood using a standard Ficoll-Paque protocol. RNA was extracted with TriZol from bulk PBMCs, CD4 and CD8 fractions, and dextramer-positive and dextramer-negative fractions. This material consisted of PBMCs, taken on the day of the yellow fever booster vaccination. This clonotype was sampled from a man aged 25 to 40 who received the YFV17D yellow fever vaccine. The chain is made from TRBV5-1 and TRBJ2-3, with TRBD2 identical over 10 junction bases. The nucleotide sequence reads as follows: TGCGCCAGCAGCTCCGGGACTAGCGTCGGTACAGATACGCAGTATTTT. Its product reads: CASSSGTSVGTDTQYF. With the portions outside the CDR3 filled from the reference TRBV5-1 and TRBJ2-3 genes, the complete variable region becomes KAGVTQTPRYLIKTRGQQVTLSCSPISGHRSVSWYQQTPGQGLQFLFEYFSETQRNKGNFPGRFSGRQFSNSRSEMNVSTLELGDSALYLCASSSGTSVGTDTQYFGPGTRLTVL.